This record concerns one T cell receptor beta chain sequence. Its antigen is not known. This entry comes from a study of shared clonotypes between healthy human individuals. Turning to the study itself: Donors consisted of two women and three men between 18 and 49.

The authors' processing: As immunoSEQ supplied junction-only sequences (without quality scores), filtering differed. The assay was immunoSEQ multiplex PCR, and TCRdb's table has in-frame clones only and misses some. V, J and clone size are taken as reported in that table, and D and trimming were inferred from the DNA itself. The sample carries roughly 2,000,000 clones, roughly 94% recorded once. Naive CD8 populations comprised CD45RO-negative cells positively selected for CCR7, excluding terminally differentiated effector memory CD45RA+ cells. This CDR3 has 15 amino acids. Findings and caveats of the study: Naive subsets generally exceeded memory subsets in estimated richness. In contrast to clonotypes shared by all four donors, non-shared clonotypes had lower generation probabilities.

This sequence was found in a man between 18 and 29 years old in good health. The chain couples TRBV21-1 to TRBJ1-6. TRBV21-1 is a recognized pseudogene. The specimen was naive CD8+ T cells sorted from blood. The CDR3 region has the DNA TGTGCCAGCGGAGACCGGGACTCGCATAATTCACCCCTCCACTTT. Translation gives CASGDRDSHNSPLHF.